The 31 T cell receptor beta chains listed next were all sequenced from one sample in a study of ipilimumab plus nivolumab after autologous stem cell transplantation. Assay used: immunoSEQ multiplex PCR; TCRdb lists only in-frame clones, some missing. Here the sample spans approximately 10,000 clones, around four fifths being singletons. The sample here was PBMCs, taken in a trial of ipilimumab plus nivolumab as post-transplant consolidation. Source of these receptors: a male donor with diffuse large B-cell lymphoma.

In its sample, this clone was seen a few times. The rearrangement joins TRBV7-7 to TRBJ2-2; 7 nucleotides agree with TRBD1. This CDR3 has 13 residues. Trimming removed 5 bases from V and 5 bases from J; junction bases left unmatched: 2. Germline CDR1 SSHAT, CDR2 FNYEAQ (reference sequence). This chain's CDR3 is CASSPTGTGELFF. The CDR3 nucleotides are TGTGCCAGCAGCCCGACAGGGACCGGGGAGCTGTTTTTT.

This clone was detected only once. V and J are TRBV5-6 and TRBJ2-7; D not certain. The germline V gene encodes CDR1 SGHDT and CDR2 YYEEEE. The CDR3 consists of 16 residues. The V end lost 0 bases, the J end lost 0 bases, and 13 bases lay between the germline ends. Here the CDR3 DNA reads TGTGCCAGCAGCTTGGTTTTCTCCGGCCGCTCCTACGAGCAGTACTTC. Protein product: CASSLVFSGRSYEQYF. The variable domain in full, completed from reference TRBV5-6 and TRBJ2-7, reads DAGVTQSPTHLIKTRGQQVTLRCSPKSGHDTVSWYQQALGQGPQFIFQYYEEEERQRGNFPDRFSGHQFPNYSSELNVNALLLGDSALYLCASSLVFSGRSYEQYFGPGTRLTVT.

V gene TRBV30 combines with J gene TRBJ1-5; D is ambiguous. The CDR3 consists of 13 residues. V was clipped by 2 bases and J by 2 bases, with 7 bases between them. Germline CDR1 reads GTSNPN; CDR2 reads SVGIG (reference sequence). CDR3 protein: CAWSNLGNQPQHF. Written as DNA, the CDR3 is TGTGCCTGGAGTAACCTGGGCAATCAGCCCCAGCATTTT. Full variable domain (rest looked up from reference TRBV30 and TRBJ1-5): SQTIHQWPATLVQPVGSPLSLECTVEGTSNPNLYWYRQAAGRGLQLLFYSVGIGQISSEVPQNLSASRPQDRQFILSSKKLLLSDSGFYLCAWSNLGNQPQHFGDGTRLSIL.

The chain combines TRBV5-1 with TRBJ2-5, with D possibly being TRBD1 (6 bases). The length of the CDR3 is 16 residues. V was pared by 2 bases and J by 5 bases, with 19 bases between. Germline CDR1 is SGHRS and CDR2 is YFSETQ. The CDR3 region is CASSFVAGQTQETQYF. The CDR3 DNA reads TGCGCCAGCAGCTTTGTCGCTGGACAGACGCAGGAGACCCAGTACTTC.

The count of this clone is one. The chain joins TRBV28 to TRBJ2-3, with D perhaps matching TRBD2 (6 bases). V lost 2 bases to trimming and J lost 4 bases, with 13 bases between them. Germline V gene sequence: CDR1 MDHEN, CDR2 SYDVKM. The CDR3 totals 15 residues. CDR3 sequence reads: CASSLRGAGSDTQYF. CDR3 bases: TGTGCCAGCAGTTTACGTGGTGCGGGGTCAGATACGCAGTATTTT.

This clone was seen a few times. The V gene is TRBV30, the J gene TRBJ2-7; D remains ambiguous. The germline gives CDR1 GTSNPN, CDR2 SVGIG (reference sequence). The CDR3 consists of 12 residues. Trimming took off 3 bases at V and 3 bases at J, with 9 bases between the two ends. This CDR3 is CAWSINSYEQYF. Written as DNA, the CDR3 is TGTGCCTGGAGCATAAACAGCTACGAGCAGTACTTC.

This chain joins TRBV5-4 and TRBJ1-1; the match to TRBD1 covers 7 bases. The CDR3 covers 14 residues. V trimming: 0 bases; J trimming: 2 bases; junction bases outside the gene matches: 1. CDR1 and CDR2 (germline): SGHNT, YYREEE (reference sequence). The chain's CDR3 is CASSLDRGNTEAFF. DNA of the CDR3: TGTGCCAGCAGCTTGGACAGGGGTAACACTGAAGCTTTCTTT.

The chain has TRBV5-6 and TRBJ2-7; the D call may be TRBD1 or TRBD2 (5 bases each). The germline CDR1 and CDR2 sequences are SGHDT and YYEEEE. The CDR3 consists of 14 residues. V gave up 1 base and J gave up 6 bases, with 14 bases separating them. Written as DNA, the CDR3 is TGTGCCAGCAGCTTGATTTTCGGGGCGGTCGAGCAGTACTTC. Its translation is CASSLIFGAVEQYF.

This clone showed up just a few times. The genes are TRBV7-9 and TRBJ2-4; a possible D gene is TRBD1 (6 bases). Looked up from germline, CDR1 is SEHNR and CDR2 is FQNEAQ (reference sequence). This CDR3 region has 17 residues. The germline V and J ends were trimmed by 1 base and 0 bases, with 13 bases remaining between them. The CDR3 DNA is TGTGCCAGCAGCTTAGGGGTGGGGGCAGAAGCCAAAAACATTCAGTACTTC. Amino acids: CASSLGVGAEAKNIQYF. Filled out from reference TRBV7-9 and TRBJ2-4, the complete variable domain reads DTGVSQNPRHKITKRGQNVTFRCDPISEHNRLYWYRQTLGQGPEFLTYFQNEAQLEKSRLLSDRFSAERPKGSFSTLEIQRTEQGDSAMYLCASSLGVGAEAKNIQYFGAGTRLSVL.

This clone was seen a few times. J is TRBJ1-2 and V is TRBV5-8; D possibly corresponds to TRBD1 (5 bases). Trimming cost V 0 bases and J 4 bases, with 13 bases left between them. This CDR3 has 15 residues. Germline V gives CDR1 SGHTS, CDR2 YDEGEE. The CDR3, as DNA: TGTGCCAGCAGCTTGGACGGCGTTGGGGCCTATGGCTACACCTTC. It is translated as CASSLDGVGAYGYTF. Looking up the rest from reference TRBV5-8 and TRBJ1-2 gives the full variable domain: EAGVTQSPTHLIKTRGQQATLRCSPISGHTSVYWYQQALGLGLQFLLWYDEGEERNRGNFPPRFSGRQFPNYSSELNVNALELEDSALYLCASSLDGVGAYGYTFGSGTRLTVV.

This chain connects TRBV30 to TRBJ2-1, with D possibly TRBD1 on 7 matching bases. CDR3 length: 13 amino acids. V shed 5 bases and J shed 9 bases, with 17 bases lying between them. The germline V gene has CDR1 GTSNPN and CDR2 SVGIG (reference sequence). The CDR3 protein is CAWEQGTGGEQFF. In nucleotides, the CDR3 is TGTGCCTGGGAACAGGGGACTGGCGGTGAGCAGTTCTTC. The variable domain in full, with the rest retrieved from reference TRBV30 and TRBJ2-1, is SQTIHQWPATLVQPVGSPLSLECTVEGTSNPNLYWYRQAAGRGLQLLFYSVGIGQISSEVPQNLSASRPQDRQFILSSKKLLLSDSGFYLCAWEQGTGGEQFFGPGTRLTVL.

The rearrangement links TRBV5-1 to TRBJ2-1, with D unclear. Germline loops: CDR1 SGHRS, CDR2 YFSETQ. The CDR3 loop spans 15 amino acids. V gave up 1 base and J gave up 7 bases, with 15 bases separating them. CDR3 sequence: CASSLSGVWVNEQFF. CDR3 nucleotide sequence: TGCGCCAGCAGCTTGAGTGGGGTCTGGGTGAATGAGCAGTTCTTC.

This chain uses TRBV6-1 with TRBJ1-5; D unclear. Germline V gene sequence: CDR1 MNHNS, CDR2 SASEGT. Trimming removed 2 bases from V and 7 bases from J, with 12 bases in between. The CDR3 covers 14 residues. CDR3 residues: CASSEPGIRQPQHF. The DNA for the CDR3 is TGTGCCAGCAGTGAACCGGGGATCAGGCAGCCCCAGCATTTT.

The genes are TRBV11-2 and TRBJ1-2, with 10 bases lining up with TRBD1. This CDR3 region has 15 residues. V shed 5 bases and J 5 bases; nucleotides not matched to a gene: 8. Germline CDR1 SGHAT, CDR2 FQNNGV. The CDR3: CASSTIRDRGYGYTF. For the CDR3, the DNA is TGTGCCAGCAGCACTATAAGGGACAGGGGATATGGCTACACCTTC.

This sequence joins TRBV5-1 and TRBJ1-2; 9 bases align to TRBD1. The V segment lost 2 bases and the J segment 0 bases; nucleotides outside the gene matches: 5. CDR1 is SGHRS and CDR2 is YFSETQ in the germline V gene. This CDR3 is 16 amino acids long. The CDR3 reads CASSFDRGGPNYGYTF. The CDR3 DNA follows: TGCGCCAGCAGCTTCGACAGGGGGGGACCTAACTATGGCTACACCTTC.

The CDR3 bases are TGTGCCAGCAGGGCGGGGGGCGAAGTTCAGCCCCAGCATTTT. This codes for CASRAGGEVQPQHF. This chain links TRBV28 with TRBJ1-5; the D gene is possibly TRBD1 (6 bases). The CDR3 totals 14 residues. V gave up 6 bases and J gave up 6 bases, with 15 bases separating them. CDR1 MDHEN and CDR2 SYDVKM come from the germline V gene.

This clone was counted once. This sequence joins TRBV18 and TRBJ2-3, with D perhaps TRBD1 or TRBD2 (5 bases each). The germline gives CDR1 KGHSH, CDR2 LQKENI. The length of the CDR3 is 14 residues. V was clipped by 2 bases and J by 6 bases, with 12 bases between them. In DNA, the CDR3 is TGTGCCAGCTCACCAGGCAGGGACCGGGATACGCAGTATTTT. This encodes CASSPGRDRDTQYF.

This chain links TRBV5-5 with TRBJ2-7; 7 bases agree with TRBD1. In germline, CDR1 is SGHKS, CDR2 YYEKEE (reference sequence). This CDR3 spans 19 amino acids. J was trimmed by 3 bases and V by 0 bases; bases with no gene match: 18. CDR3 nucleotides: TGTGCCAGCAGCTTGGAGGGTTGGACAGGATATCCTGACTACTACGAGCAGTACTTC. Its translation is CASSLEGWTGYPDYYEQYF.

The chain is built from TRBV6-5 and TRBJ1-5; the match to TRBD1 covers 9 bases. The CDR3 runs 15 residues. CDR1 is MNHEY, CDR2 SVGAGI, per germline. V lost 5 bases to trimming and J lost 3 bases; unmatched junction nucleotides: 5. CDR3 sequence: CASSPGQGHNQPQHF. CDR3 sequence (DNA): TGTGCCAGCAGTCCCGGACAGGGGCACAATCAGCCCCAGCATTTT.

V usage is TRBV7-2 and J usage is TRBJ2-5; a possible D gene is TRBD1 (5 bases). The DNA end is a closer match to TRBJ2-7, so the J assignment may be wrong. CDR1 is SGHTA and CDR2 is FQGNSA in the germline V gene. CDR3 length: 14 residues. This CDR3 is CASSSRASGDEQYF. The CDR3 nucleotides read TGTGCCAGCAGCAGCAGGGCCTCAGGTGACGAGCAGTACTTC.

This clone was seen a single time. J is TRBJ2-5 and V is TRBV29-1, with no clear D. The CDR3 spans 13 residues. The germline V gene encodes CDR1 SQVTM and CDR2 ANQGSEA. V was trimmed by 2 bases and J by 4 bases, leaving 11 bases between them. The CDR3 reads CSVETNLGETQYF. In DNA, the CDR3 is TGCAGCGTTGAAACAAATCTGGGAGAGACCCAGTACTTC. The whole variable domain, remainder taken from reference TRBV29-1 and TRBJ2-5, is SAVISQKPSRDICQRGTSLTIQCQVDSQVTMMFWYRQQPGQSLTLIATANQGSEATYESGFVIDKFPISRPNLTFSTLTVSNMSPEDSSIYLCSVETNLGETQYFGPGTRLLVL.

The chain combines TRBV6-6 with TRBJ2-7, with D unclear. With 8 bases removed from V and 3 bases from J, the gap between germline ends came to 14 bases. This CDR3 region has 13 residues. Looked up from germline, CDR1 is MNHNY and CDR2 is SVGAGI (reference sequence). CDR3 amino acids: CASARGGYYEQYF. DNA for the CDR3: TGTGCCAGCGCTAGAGGCGGCTACTACGAGCAGTACTTC.

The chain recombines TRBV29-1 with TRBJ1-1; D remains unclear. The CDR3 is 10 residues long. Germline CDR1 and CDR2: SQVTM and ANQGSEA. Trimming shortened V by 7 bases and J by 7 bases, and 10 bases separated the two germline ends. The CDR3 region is CSAGESEAFF. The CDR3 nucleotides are TGCAGCGCTGGGGAGAGTGAAGCTTTCTTT. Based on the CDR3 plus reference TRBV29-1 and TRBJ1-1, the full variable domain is SAVISQKPSRDICQRGTSLTIQCQVDSQVTMMFWYRQQPGQSLTLIATANQGSEATYESGFVIDKFPISRPNLTFSTLTVSNMSPEDSSIYLCSAGESEAFFGQGTRLTVV.

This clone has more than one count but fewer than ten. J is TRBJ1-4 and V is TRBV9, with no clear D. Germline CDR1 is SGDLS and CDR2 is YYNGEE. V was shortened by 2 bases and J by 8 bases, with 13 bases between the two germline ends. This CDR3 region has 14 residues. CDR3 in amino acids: CASSVTSAGEKLFF. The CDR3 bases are TGTGCCAGCAGCGTGACCTCAGCGGGGGAAAAACTGTTTTTT.

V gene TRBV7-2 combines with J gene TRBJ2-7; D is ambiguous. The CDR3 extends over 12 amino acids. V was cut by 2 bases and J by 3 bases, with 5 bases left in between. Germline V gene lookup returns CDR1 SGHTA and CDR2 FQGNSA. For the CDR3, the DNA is TGTGCCAGCAGCTTAAGTATCTACGAGCAGTACTTC. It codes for CASSLSIYEQYF.

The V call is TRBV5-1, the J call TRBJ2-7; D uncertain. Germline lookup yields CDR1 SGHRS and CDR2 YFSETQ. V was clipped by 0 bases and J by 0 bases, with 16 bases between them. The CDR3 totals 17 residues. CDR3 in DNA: TGCGCCAGCAGCTTGGATGGGAATTACCGGCCCTCCTACGAGCAGTACTTC. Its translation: CASSLDGNYRPSYEQYF. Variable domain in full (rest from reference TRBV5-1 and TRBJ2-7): KAGVTQTPRYLIKTRGQQVTLSCSPISGHRSVSWYQQTPGQGLQFLFEYFSETQRNKGNFPGRFSGRQFSNSRSEMNVSTLELGDSALYLCASSLDGNYRPSYEQYFGPGTRLTVT.

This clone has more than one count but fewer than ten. CDR3: CASSLRPGQGTGEQYF. The CDR3 nucleotides are TGTGCCAGCAGCCTAAGACCGGGACAGGGGACCGGCGAGCAGTACTTC. The chain joins TRBV7-2 to TRBJ2-7, with 10 nucleotides matching TRBD1. Trimming removed 5 bases from V and 6 bases from J; junction bases left unmatched: 13. The CDR3 runs 16 residues. CDR1 SGHTA and CDR2 FQGNSA come from the germline V gene. The whole variable domain, remainder taken from reference TRBV7-2 and TRBJ2-7, is GAGVSQSPSNKVTEKGKDVELRCDPISGHTALYWYRQSLGQGLEFLIYFQGNSAPDKSGLPSDRFSAERTGGSVSTLTIQRTQQEDSAVYLCASSLRPGQGTGEQYFGPGTRLTVT.

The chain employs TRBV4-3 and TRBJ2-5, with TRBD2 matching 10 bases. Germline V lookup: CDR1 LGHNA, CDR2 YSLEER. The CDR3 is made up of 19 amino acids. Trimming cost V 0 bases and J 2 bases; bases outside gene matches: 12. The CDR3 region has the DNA TGCGCCAGCAGCCAAGATATCCCCAGTTTAGCGGGGGGACAAGAGACCCAGTACTTC. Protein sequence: CASSQDIPSLAGGQETQYF.

The CDR3 is CASSRQDYNEQFF. In DNA form, the CDR3 reads TGTGCCAGCAGCCGTCAAGACTACAATGAGCAGTTCTTC. The chain combines TRBV6-1 with TRBJ2-1; no clear D gene. The CDR3 extends over 13 amino acids. Germline V CDR1 and CDR2: MNHNS, SASEGT. V gave up 6 bases and J gave up 3 bases, with 9 bases separating them.

CDR3 DNA: TGCGCCAGCAGTGTTGAGACAGCCAACACTGAAGCTTTCTTT. Translation gives CASSVETANTEAFF. The chain recombines TRBV5-1 with TRBJ1-1, with D perhaps matching TRBD1 (5 bases). Trimming cost V 5 bases and J 2 bases, with 13 bases left between them. This CDR3 region has 14 residues. Germline lookup yields CDR1 SGHRS and CDR2 YFSETQ.

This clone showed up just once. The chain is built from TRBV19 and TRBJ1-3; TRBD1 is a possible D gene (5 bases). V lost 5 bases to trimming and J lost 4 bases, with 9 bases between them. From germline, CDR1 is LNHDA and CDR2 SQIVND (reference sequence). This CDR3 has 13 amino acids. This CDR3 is CASSSGLGNTIYF. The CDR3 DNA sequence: TGTGCCAGTAGTTCGGGACTCGGAAACACCATATATTTT.